Listed below are T cell receptor beta chains from one sample, sequenced in a study of T cell responses to AZD1222 COVID-19 vaccine. The repertoire was sequenced with immunoSEQ multiplex PCR; TCRdb's copy has only in-frame clones and lacks some. The table records over 150,000 clones, almost 95% of them present only once. Sequences were derived from peripheral blood, sampled on day 0 of AZD1222 vaccination. These receptors were taken from an adult in good health. The CDR3 runs from the conserved cysteine through the conserved F or W. A D gene is named only where the DNA matches it firmly.

V	length	D	J	CDR3	DNA
TRBV5-5	13	-	TRBJ1-1	CASSLVSGFEAFF	TGTGCCAGCAGCTTGGTCAGTGGGTTTGAAGCTTTCTTT
TRBV29-1	13	-	TRBJ2-7	CSGGTALGYEQYF	TGCAGCGGGGGGACGGCCTTGGGCTACGAGCAGTACTTC
TRBV4-1	13	-	TRBJ1-1	CASSGEGRTEAFF	TGCGCCAGCAGTGGGGAAGGGAGGACTGAAGCTTTCTTT
TRBV6-5	15	-	TRBJ2-6	CATTPEGTGANVLTF	TGTGCCACCACCCCCGAGGGGACTGGGGCCAACGTCCTGACTTTC
TRBV7-7	16	-	TRBJ2-1	CASSPGAGRGYNEQFF	TGTGCCAGCAGCCCAGGGGCGGGAAGGGGCTACAATGAGCAGTTCTTC
TRBV24-1	11	-	TRBJ1-2	CATSSTYGYTF	TGTGCCACCAGCAGCACCTATGGCTACACCTTC
TRBV5-1	13	TRBD1	TRBJ1-6	CASRTGYNSPLHF	TGCGCCAGCAGGACAGGGTATAATTCACCCCTCCACTTT
TRBV7-3	14	-	TRBJ1-1	CASSLTGTEPVAFF	TGTGCCAGCAGCTTAACGGGAACAGAACCTGTAGCTTTCTTT
TRBV5-5	15	-	TRBJ2-1	CASSSRDTSYNEQFF	TGTGCCAGCAGCTCTCGGGACACTTCCTACAATGAGCAGTTCTTC
TRBV9	14	-	TRBJ1-5	CASSVGDPGQPQHF	TGTGCCAGCAGCGTAGGGGACCCTGGTCAGCCCCAGCATTTT